Shown below are 26 T cell receptor beta chains from a single sample sequenced in a study of shared clonotypes between healthy human individuals. Assay: immunoSEQ multiplex PCR; the TCRdb copy retains only in-frame clones and omits some. The table includes some 1.5 million clones, approximately 96% detected once. The sequencing sample was made of naive CD4+ T cells sorted from blood. Sample subset: CD45RA+ positively selected. The receptors stem from a man between 25 and 39 years old in good health.

V is TRBV5-1 and J is TRBJ2-6; D gene uncertain. V was trimmed by 2 bases and J by 4 bases, leaving 7 bases between them. Per germline, CDR1 SGHRS and CDR2 YFSETQ. The CDR3 length is 14 residues. The CDR3 nucleotides are TGCGCCAGCAGCTTCCGGGTCGGGGCCAACGTCCTGACTTTC. As protein: CASSFRVGANVLTF.

The chain links TRBV4-3 to TRBJ2-1; TRBD1 matches at 9 bases. Losses at the gene ends were 3 bases for V and 0 bases for J; bases not matched to a gene: 9. Germline V gene sequence: CDR1 LGHNA, CDR2 YSLEER. CDR3 length: 18 amino acids. The CDR3 loop is CASSHLGPTGGSYNEQFF. The CDR3 DNA is TGCGCCAGCAGCCACCTGGGCCCGACAGGGGGCTCCTACAATGAGCAGTTCTTC.

This chain joins TRBV19 and TRBJ2-7; possible D gene TRBD1, 5 bases. V lost 5 bases, J lost 6 bases, and 17 bases lay in between. CDR1 is LNHDA and CDR2 is SQIVND in the germline V gene (reference sequence). This CDR3 spans 14 amino acids. CDR3 in amino acids: CASSPRQMQREQYF. CDR3 DNA: TGTGCCAGTAGTCCCCGACAGATGCAGCGCGAGCAGTACTTC.

The chain is built from TRBV11-2 and TRBJ2-7; 7 bases match TRBD2. The CDR3 is 14 residues long. Unmatched junction bases numbered 7, after V lost 5 bases and J lost 3 bases. Germline assignment: CDR1 SGHAT and CDR2 FQNNGV. The DNA for the CDR3 is TGTGCCAGCAGCCGGACTAGTGACTTCTACGAGCAGTACTTC. Its protein is CASSRTSDFYEQYF.

The J gene is TRBJ1-2, the V gene TRBV5-8; D gene unclear. Trimming took off 2 bases at V and 5 bases at J, with 13 bases between the two ends. Germline CDR1 and CDR2: SGHTS and YDEGEE. The CDR3 is made up of 14 amino acids. CDR3 sequence reads: CASSLRPVEYGYTF. The CDR3 DNA sequence: TGTGCCAGCAGCTTACGGCCGGTGGAATATGGCTACACCTTC.

Here the CDR3 reads CASSYPGTSGRRTPYF. The CDR3 coding sequence is TGTGCCAGCAGTTACCCCGGGACTAGCGGGAGAAGGACGCCGTACTTC. The chain couples TRBV11-2 to TRBJ2-7; TRBD2 matches at 14 bases. This CDR3 is 16 amino acids long. In germline, CDR1 is SGHAT, CDR2 FQNNGV. J gave up 12 bases and V 6 bases, and 16 bases lay outside the gene matches.

This chain joins TRBV6-1 and TRBJ1-2; TRBD1 aligns across 7 bases. Germline V gene data show CDR1 as MNHNS and CDR2 as SASEGT. This CDR3 spans 14 amino acids. Trimming removed 4 bases from V and 7 bases from J; junction bases left unmatched: 9. CDR3 amino acids: CASSVGDRVGGYTF. CDR3 DNA: TGTGCCAGCAGTGTAGGAGACAGGGTCGGTGGCTACACCTTC.

The chain joins TRBV27 to TRBJ1-4; D not resolved. Germline V CDR1 and CDR2: MNHEY, SMNVEV (reference sequence). The CDR3 consists of 15 residues. V lost 4 bases, J lost 10 bases, and 19 bases lay in between. For the CDR3, the DNA is TGTGCCAGCAGTTACACCGGGATCCCAGGTGGAAAACTGTTTTTT. It encodes CASSYTGIPGGKLFF.

The chain uses TRBV7-9 and TRBJ1-1; D remains unclear. CDR1 is SEHNR, CDR2 FQNEAQ, per germline (reference sequence). This CDR3 region has 14 residues. Trimming removed 2 bases from V and 2 bases from J, with 9 bases in between. CDR3 nucleotides: TGTGCCAGCAGCTTAATCGGCCCTAACACTGAAGCTTTCTTT. It yields the protein CASSLIGPNTEAFF.

The CDR3 protein is CASSMLRRGTEAFF. CDR3 sequence (DNA): TGTGCCAGCAGCATGCTAAGACGTGGGACTGAAGCTTTCTTT. The genes are TRBV7-3 and TRBJ1-1; the D is unclear. There are 14 residues in the CDR3. Per germline, CDR1 SGHTA and CDR2 FQGTGA. Trimming took off 5 bases at V and 5 bases at J, with 15 bases between the two ends. The full variable domain, rest sourced from reference TRBV7-3 and TRBJ1-1, is GAGVSQTPSNKVTEKGKYVELRCDPISGHTALYWYRQSLGQGPEFLIYFQGTGAADDSGLPNDRFFAVRPEGSVSTLKIQRTERGDSAVYLCASSMLRRGTEAFFGQGTRLTVV.

The chain has TRBV19 and TRBJ2-2, with 8 bases identical to TRBD1. Per germline, CDR1 LNHDA and CDR2 SQIVND (reference sequence). The CDR3 sequence is 16 residues long. Trimming cost V 4 bases and J 1 base; bases outside gene matches: 5. The CDR3: CASSNPTGVNTGELFF. CDR3 nucleotide sequence: TGTGCCAGTAGTAATCCGACAGGGGTGAACACCGGGGAGCTGTTTTTT.

This sequence joins TRBV7-2 and TRBJ2-2; no reliable D call. The CDR3 contains 13 residues. Trimming cost V 2 bases and J 5 bases, with 6 bases left between them. The germline gives CDR1 SGHTA, CDR2 FQGNSA. The CDR3 spells CASSLRSTGELFF. The CDR3 coding sequence is TGTGCCAGCAGCTTAAGGAGTACCGGGGAGCTGTTTTTT.

This chain joins TRBV28 and TRBJ2-7; unclear D gene. The V end was cut by 3 bases, the J end by 3 bases, with 15 bases between. The CDR3 extends over 15 amino acids. Germline V CDR1 and CDR2: MDHEN, SYDVKM. The CDR3 here is CASSFFGNLVYEQYF. As DNA, the CDR3 is TGTGCCAGCAGTTTTTTCGGCAATTTGGTCTACGAGCAGTACTTC.

The chain joins TRBV29-1 to TRBJ1-4; D is undetermined. Per germline, CDR1 SQVTM and CDR2 ANQGSEA. The CDR3 totals 14 residues. V dropped 0 bases and J dropped 4 bases, with 9 bases sitting between them. The CDR3: CSVEERGNNEKLFF. The CDR3, as DNA: TGCAGCGTTGAAGAGCGTGGAAATAATGAAAAACTGTTTTTT.

V is TRBV7-9 and J is TRBJ1-2; 10 bases are shared with TRBD1. This CDR3 comprises 18 residues. V was pared by 1 base and J by 4 bases, with 12 bases of the junction left unmatched. CDR1 is SEHNR and CDR2 is FQNEAQ in the germline V gene (reference sequence). CDR3 amino acids: CASSLETGGGLLLYGYTF. CDR3 DNA sequence: TGTGCCAGCAGCTTAGAGACAGGGGGCGGCCTACTTCTCTATGGCTACACCTTC.

This clone was found a few times. The chain uses TRBV6-1 and TRBJ1-2, with D tentatively TRBD1 (5 bases). This CDR3 comprises 14 residues. CDR1 and CDR2 from the germline V gene are MNHNS and SASEGT. V was clipped by 7 bases and J by 3 bases, with 15 bases between them. CDR3 protein: CASTEGQGYYGYTF. The CDR3 DNA follows: TGTGCCAGCACAGAGGGGCAGGGCTACTATGGCTACACCTTC.

The chain employs TRBV15 and TRBJ2-1; D is possibly TRBD2 (5 bases). Germline assignment: CDR1 LNHNV and CDR2 YYDKDF (reference sequence). CDR3 length: 15 amino acids. The V end was cut by 4 bases, the J end by 2 bases, with 12 bases between. In DNA, the CDR3 is TGTGCCACCAGCACCCAGCCGAGGGCCTACAATGAGCAGTTCTTC. Its translation is CATSTQPRAYNEQFF.

This rearrangement joins TRBV25-1 to TRBJ2-1; D remains ambiguous. There are 13 residues in the CDR3. Germline-derived CDR1 and CDR2 are MGHDK and SYGVNS. V was pared by 6 bases and J by 8 bases, with 14 bases between. CDR3 sequence (DNA): TGTGCCAGCAGCGAGACTGATAAACATGAGCAGTTCTTC. This gives the protein CASSETDKHEQFF.

The chain combines TRBV27 with TRBJ1-2, with TRBD1 matching 12 bases. There are 18 residues in the CDR3. J was trimmed by 4 bases and V by 3 bases; bases with no gene match: 12. Looked up from germline, CDR1 is MNHEY and CDR2 is SMNVEV (reference sequence). The CDR3 DNA is TGTGCCAGCAGTTTGTACCGGGACAGGGGGCGCATCGGCTATGGCTACACCTTC. It translates to CASSLYRDRGRIGYGYTF.

CDR3 amino acids: CASHRVLGSNQPQHF. The CDR3 nucleotides read TGTGCCAGTCACAGGGTTTTGGGTAGCAATCAGCCCCAGCATTTT. The rearrangement uses TRBV19 and TRBJ1-5; D is possibly TRBD1 (6 bases). Germline CDR1 reads LNHDA; CDR2 reads SQIVND (reference sequence). Trimming pared 8 bases from V and 0 bases from J, leaving 14 bases between. The CDR3 length is 15 residues.

This chain joins TRBV7-9 and TRBJ1-2; TRBD1 agrees at 7 bases. V lost 5 bases, J lost 10 bases, and 4 bases stayed unmatched. Germline-derived CDR1 and CDR2 are SEHNR and FQNEAQ (reference sequence). The CDR3 extends over 11 amino acids. The CDR3 loop reads CASSQGQVYTF. CDR3 nucleotides: TGTGCCAGCAGCCAAGGACAGGTCTACACCTTC.

V and J are TRBV11-2 and TRBJ2-7; maybe TRBD2 (5 bases). Germline CDR1 and CDR2: SGHAT and FQNNGV. V lost 2 bases and J lost 1, with 18 bases in between. The CDR3 length is 17 residues. The CDR3 spells CASSLPLLLERSYEQYF. The CDR3 coding sequence is TGTGCCAGCAGCTTACCTCTTCTCTTGGAGCGGTCCTACGAGCAGTACTTC. Combining the CDR3 with reference TRBV11-2 and TRBJ2-7 gives the whole variable domain EAGVAQSPRYKIIEKRQSVAFWCNPISGHATLYWYQQILGQGPKLLIQFQNNGVVDDSQLPKDRFSAERLKGVDSTLKIQPAKLEDSAVYLCASSLPLLLERSYEQYFGPGTRLTVT.

V gene TRBV2 combines with J gene TRBJ1-1; no clear D gene. This CDR3 is built from 14 residues. Germline CDR1 is SNHLY and CDR2 is FYNNEI. Deletions cut 2 bases from V and 3 bases from J, with 10 bases between. CDR3 loop: CASSEKEAHTEAFF. CDR3 coding DNA: TGTGCCAGCAGTGAAAAGGAGGCACACACTGAAGCTTTCTTT.

This chain uses TRBV11-2 with TRBJ2-1, with D unclear. The germline V gene has CDR1 SGHAT and CDR2 FQNNGV. This CDR3 is 12 amino acids long. V dropped 8 bases and J dropped 5 bases, with 10 bases sitting between them. The CDR3 region has the DNA TGTGCCAGCTTGCTTGATGACAATGAGCAGTTCTTC. It encodes CASLLDDNEQFF.

This clone was detected only once. CDR3 nucleotides: TGTGCCAGCAGTTTGCGTGGGAACACTGAAGCTTTCTTT. Its protein product is CASSLRGNTEAFF. The chain links TRBV28 to TRBJ1-1; no clear D. Per the germline V gene, CDR1 is MDHEN and CDR2 is SYDVKM. V was cut by 3 bases and J by 1 base, with 6 bases left in between. The CDR3 has 13 amino acids.

The J gene is TRBJ1-1, the V gene TRBV9; 8 bases line up with TRBD1. The CDR3 runs 14 residues. Losses at the gene ends were 4 bases for V and 3 bases for J; bases not matched to a gene: 5. Germline V gene sequence: CDR1 SGDLS, CDR2 YYNGEE. The CDR3 reads CASSSGQGDTEAFF. CDR3 nucleotides: TGTGCCAGCAGCTCCGGACAGGGAGACACTGAAGCTTTCTTT.